Following are 24 T cell receptor beta chains from one sample sequenced in a study of blood T cells in healthy people across ages. Primers used in a second PCR of about 6 to 11 cycles were a sample-barcoded 5' primer and a J-beta primer mix. One entry per CDR3 protein, called by TCRdb with MiXCR from the 5' RACE reads. The table lists about 1.5 million distinct CDR3 sequences, 35% to 45% of them singletons, with approximately 4% in the top ten. Sequenced material: blood. Every receptor here comes from a woman in her late teens or twenties in good health.

A note on this clonotype: One end of the junction is discordant with germline, which a read error may explain. The genes are TRBV27 and TRBJ2-7; D ambiguous. CDR3 length equals 15 residues. Germline V CDR1 and CDR2: MNHEY, SMNVEV (reference sequence). CDR3 coding DNA: TGTGTCAGCAGTTTTGGACCGCCCCTCTCTTACGAGCAGTACTTC. This codes for CVSSFGPPLSYEQYF.

The genes are TRBV7-9 and TRBJ1-1; D remains ambiguous. This CDR3 region has 14 residues. Germline CDR1 reads SEHNR; CDR2 reads FQNEAQ (reference sequence). V was pared by 1 base and J by 1 base, with 7 bases between. For the CDR3, the DNA is TGTGCCAGCAGCTTAGTACGGACGAACACTGAAGCTTTCTTT. It is translated as CASSLVRTNTEAFF.

The V gene is TRBV28, the J gene TRBJ2-3, with D perhaps TRBD2 (6 bases). Trimming shortened V by 1 base and J by 2 bases, and 13 bases separated the two germline ends. CDR1 and CDR2 from the germline V gene are MDHEN and SYDVKM. The CDR3 extends over 16 amino acids. The CDR3 region has the DNA TGTGCCAGCAGTTTATTGGGGGGAGAGGTCACAGATACGCAGTATTTT. Amino acids: CASSLLGGEVTDTQYF.

The V and J genes are TRBV20-1 and TRBJ2-1; weak D call: TRBD1 (6 bases). Near its end, the DNA agrees better with TRBJ2-7, so the J call may be wrong. The CDR3 loop spans 15 amino acids. Germline CDR1 and CDR2: DFQATT and SNEGSKA (reference sequence). The CDR3 region is CSAFGRGSTLREQYF. The CDR3 nucleotides are TGCAGTGCTTTTGGCAGGGGCTCGACGCTACGCGAGCAGTACTTC.

The chain combines TRBV6-6 with TRBJ2-3; TRBD1 is a possible D gene (5 bases). CDR3 length equals 13 residues. Germline-derived CDR1 and CDR2 are MNHNY and SVGAGI (reference sequence). V was pared by 8 bases and J by 8 bases, with 17 bases between. In DNA form, the CDR3 reads TGTGCCAGCGGGGCATCGGAGCGAGGTACGCAGTATTTT. Its protein is CASGASERGTQYF.

The table lists this clonotype with a count of one. This chain connects TRBV5-1 to TRBJ2-1; D gene unclear. The germline gives CDR1 SGHRS, CDR2 YFSETQ. CDR3 length: 13 amino acids. Between the trimmed V and J ends, which lost 4 bases and 5 bases, there was a span of 10 bases. The CDR3 protein is CASSVSPDNEQFF. CDR3 DNA sequence: TGCGCCAGCAGCGTTTCCCCCGACAATGAGCAGTTCTTC.

This rearrangement joins TRBV3-1 to TRBJ1-5; no definite D call. Deletions cut 2 bases from V and 6 bases from J, with 11 bases between. Per germline, CDR1 LGHDT and CDR2 YNNKEL (reference sequence). The CDR3 extends over 14 amino acids. The CDR3 here is CASSQFRGVQPQHF. The CDR3, as DNA: TGTGCCAGCAGCCAATTTCGCGGGGTTCAGCCCCAGCATTTT.

This clonotype showed up just a few times. This sequence joins TRBV9 and TRBJ2-3; TRBD1 is a possible D gene (7 bases). Trimming took off 4 bases at V and 6 bases at J, with 15 bases between the two ends. This CDR3 region has 14 residues. Germline V gene data show CDR1 as SGDLS and CDR2 as YYNGEE. DNA for the CDR3: TGTGCCAGCAGCCTTCGACAGGGACTTGATACGCAGTATTTT. Translation gives CASSLRQGLDTQYF.

This rearrangement joins TRBV27 to TRBJ1-6; D ambiguous. Germline-derived CDR1 and CDR2 are MNHEY and SMNVEV (reference sequence). Trimming took 6 bases from V and 9 from J, leaving 9 bases between them. This CDR3 region has 12 residues. The CDR3 is CASRLQSSPLHF. The CDR3 DNA reads TGTGCCAGCAGGCTACAGTCTTCACCCCTCCACTTT.

This clonotype showed up many times. The rearrangement joins TRBV7-2 to TRBJ1-6, with TRBD1 identical over 7 bases. This CDR3 region has 15 residues. The ends lost 5 bases at V and 9 bases at J; junction bases unmatched: 10. Germline CDR1 reads SGHTA; CDR2 reads FQGNSA. CDR3 DNA: TGTGCCAGCAGCACCCAACAGGGGATCGGTTCACCCCTCCACTTT. This sequence encodes CASSTQQGIGSPLHF.

V is TRBV18 and J is TRBJ2-5; D is tentatively TRBD1 or TRBD2 (5 bases each). Trimming took 0 bases from V and 5 from J, leaving 13 bases between them. The CDR3 has 15 residues. The V gene's germline CDR1 is KGHSH and CDR2 LQKENI. The CDR3 nucleotides are TGTGCCAGCTCACCACCTAGACGGGGACGGGAGACCCAGTACTTC. This encodes CASSPPRRGRETQYF. The full variable domain, completed using reference TRBV18 and TRBJ2-5, is NAGVMQNPRHLVRRRGQEARLRCSPMKGHSHVYWYRQLPEEGLKFMVYLQKENIIDESGMPKERFSAEFPKEGPSILRIQQVVRGDSAAYFCASSPPRRGRETQYFGPGTRLLVL.

The J gene is TRBJ2-4, the V gene TRBV28; TRBD1 might be the D (8 bases). With 1 base removed from V and 13 bases from J, the gap between germline ends came to 20 bases. The V gene's germline CDR1 is MDHEN and CDR2 SYDVKM. This CDR3 comprises 15 residues. The CDR3 is CASSLSAQGAREQYF. The CDR3 DNA sequence: TGTGCCAGCAGTTTATCGGCCCAGGGGGCGCGGGAGCAGTACTTC.

This chain joins TRBV27 and TRBJ1-6; unclear D gene. This CDR3 spans 13 amino acids. In germline, CDR1 is MNHEY, CDR2 SMNVEV (reference sequence). V was shortened by 10 bases and J by 10 bases, with 17 bases between the two germline ends. CDR3 coding DNA: TGTGCCACCAAGGAAAGGGTTAGGTCACCCCTCCACTTT. Protein: CATKERVRSPLHF.

In this sample, this clonotype turned up a few times. V usage is TRBV14 and J usage is TRBJ1-2, with 7 nucleotides matching TRBD1. Trimming at V came to 0 bases and at J to 4 bases, leaving 11 bases not matched to a gene. This CDR3 has 17 amino acids. Per the germline V gene, CDR1 is SGHDN and CDR2 is FVKESK. The CDR3 is CASSQDEGGGFVYGYTF. CDR3 coding DNA: TGTGCCAGCAGCCAAGATGAAGGGGGCGGGTTCGTCTATGGCTACACCTTC.

This chain uses TRBV12-5 with TRBJ2-1; either TRBD1 or TRBD2 may fit D (5 bases each). Trimming took off 7 bases at V and 5 bases at J, with 18 bases between the two ends. The CDR3 spans 15 residues. Germline lookup yields CDR1 LGHNT and CDR2 FRNRAP. CDR3 residues: CASASSGTIDNEQFF. The CDR3 bases are TGTGCTAGTGCCTCATCTGGGACCATTGACAATGAGCAGTTCTTC. The full variable domain, in which reference TRBV12-5 and TRBJ2-1 provide the parts outside the CDR3, is DARVTQTPRHKVTEMGQEVTMRCQPILGHNTVFWYRQTMMQGLELLAYFRNRAPLDDSGMPKDRFSAEMPDATLATLKIQPSEPRDSAVYFCASASSGTIDNEQFFGPGTRLTVL.

The chain has TRBV2 and TRBJ2-3; D might be TRBD1 (6 bases). Trimming shortened V by 4 bases and J by 2 bases, and 13 bases separated the two germline ends. Germline V gene sequence: CDR1 SNHLY, CDR2 FYNNEI. CDR3 length: 15 residues. This CDR3 reads CASSGVRGVTDTQYF. The DNA of the CDR3 is TGTGCCAGCAGTGGAGTCAGGGGTGTCACAGATACGCAGTATTTT.

Many counts were recorded for this clonotype. This chain links TRBV7-2 with TRBJ2-5; no clear D gene. The germline gives CDR1 SGHTA, CDR2 FQGNSA. This CDR3 comprises 13 residues. V dropped 5 bases and J dropped 0 bases, with 7 bases sitting between them. CDR3 in amino acids: CASSVGYQETQYF. The DNA of the CDR3 is TGTGCCAGCAGCGTAGGGTACCAAGAGACCCAGTACTTC.

This clonotype was detected only a few times. V usage is TRBV9 and J usage is TRBJ2-5; 7 positions match TRBD1. Trimming took 3 bases from V and 11 from J; bases not matched to a gene: 16. CDR1 is SGDLS, CDR2 YYNGEE, per germline. The CDR3 is 15 amino acids. CDR3 region: CASSAIGTAYNEQYF. In nucleotides, the CDR3 is TGTGCCAGCAGCGCCATCGGGACAGCTTACAATGAGCAGTACTTC.

There are many counts of this clonotype. The V and J genes are TRBV12-3 or TRBV12-4 and TRBJ1-5; TRBD1 matches 7 bases. Losses at the gene ends were 6 bases for V and 5 bases for J; bases not matched to a gene: 1. The CDR3 runs 12 residues. CDR3 amino acids: CASSDRDQPQHF. The CDR3 DNA is TGTGCCAGCAGCGACAGGGATCAGCCCCAGCATTTT.

This clonotype showed up just a few times. The chain has TRBV27 and TRBJ1-4; D ambiguous. CDR3 size: 13 residues. V shed 5 bases and J shed 7 bases, with 11 bases lying between them. Germline-derived CDR1 and CDR2 are MNHEY and SMNVEV (reference sequence). This chain's CDR3 is CASSVGFPEKLFF. The DNA of the CDR3 is TGTGCCAGCAGTGTTGGGTTTCCTGAAAAACTGTTTTTT.

This clonotype occurred a few times. V usage is TRBV12-3 or TRBV12-4 and J usage is TRBJ2-4, with D perhaps TRBD2 (6 bases). The assigned J gene may be wrong: the sequence end matches TRBJ2-7 better. CDR3 length equals 16 residues. The DNA for the CDR3 is TGTGCCAGCAGTTCTCCTTGGGGACTCCTCTACGGCGAGCAGTACTTC. It yields the protein CASSSPWGLLYGEQYF.

This chain connects TRBV9 to TRBJ2-3; TRBD2 aligns across 9 bases. The CDR3 has 16 amino acids. Germline lookup yields CDR1 SGDLS and CDR2 YYNGEE. Trimming took 4 bases from V and 6 from J; bases not matched to a gene: 12. The CDR3 sequence: CASSLRAGGRGDTQYF. The CDR3 DNA reads TGTGCCAGCAGCCTTAGAGCGGGGGGAAGGGGGGATACGCAGTATTTT.

This clonotype has more than one count but fewer than ten. The chain has TRBV27 and TRBJ2-2, with 8 bases matching TRBD1. V dropped 8 bases and J dropped 3; count of bases not matched to a gene: 2. Per germline, CDR1 MNHEY and CDR2 SMNVEV (reference sequence). The CDR3 contains 13 residues. The CDR3 DNA reads as TGTGCCAGCCGGACAGGGCACACCGGGGAGCTGTTTTTT. Translated: CASRTGHTGELFF.

This clonotype was recorded a few times. The chain combines TRBV25-1 with TRBJ2-5, with TRBD1 identical over 8 bases. Per germline, CDR1 MGHDK and CDR2 SYGVNS. J gave up 5 bases and V 6 bases, and 8 bases lay outside the gene matches. The CDR3 has 14 residues. In DNA form, the CDR3 reads TGTGCCAGCAGCCGGACAGGGTTGTGGGAGACCCAGTACTTC. Translation: CASSRTGLWETQYF.